This is a list of T cell receptor beta chains from one sample in a study of pediatric ulcerative colitis. The protocol was immunoSEQ multiplex PCR, while the TCRdb copy is restricted to in-frame clones and leaves out a portion. The sample holds 15,000 to 20,000 clones; nearly 80% are singletons and the top ten take under 9%. Sequences were obtained from gut tissue. The receptors were sampled from a boy under 18 who was a control in a study of pediatric ulcerative colitis. CDR3s include the opening cysteine and the closing phenylalanine or tryptophan. D genes are given only for firm matches. Clone size is shown for a subset of rows, as once, few, many or a class of expanded clone.

>.|TRBJ1-1|14|TRBV27|.
CASSLEGGNTEAFF
TGTGCCAGCAGTTTAGAGGGCGGGAACACTGAAGCTTTCTTT
>once|TRBJ2-7|12|TRBV25-1|.
CASSTGPYEQYF
TGTGCCAGCAGCACAGGTCCCTACGAGCAGTACTTC
>.|TRBJ2-5|13|TRBV5-1|.
CASSSEVAETQYF
TGCGCCAGCAGCTCAGAAGTCGCCGAGACCCAGTACTTC
>.|TRBJ2-1|16|TRBV27|.
CASSFGYGAPDNEQFF
TGTGCCAGCAGTTTCGGCTACGGGGCCCCCGACAATGAGCAGTTCTTC
>.|TRBJ1-2|13|TRBV14|.
CASSQGLYYGYTF
TGTGCCAGCAGCCAAGGTCTGTACTATGGCTACACCTTC
>.|TRBJ2-5|13|TRBV6-1|.
CASSEGDEGTQYF
TGTGCCAGCAGTGAAGGGGACGAAGGGACCCAGTACTTC
>.|TRBJ1-6|14|TRBV7-2|.
CASSFSPGLSPLHF
TGTGCCAGCAGCTTCTCGCCAGGGCTTTCACCCCTCCACTTT
>.|TRBJ2-3|16|TRBV4-3|TRBD2
CARGTSGGTSTDTQYF
TGCGCCAGGGGGACTAGCGGGGGGACTAGCACAGATACGCAGTATTTT
>.|TRBJ1-1|15|TRBV5-4|.
CASSSPVQGDTEAFF
TGTGCCAGCAGCTCCCCGGTGCAGGGAGACACTGAAGCTTTCTTT
>.|TRBJ2-7|14|TRBV29-1|.
CSVEAGSSTYEQYF
TGCAGCGTTGAAGCAGGGAGCAGCACCTACGAGCAGTACTTC
>once|TRBJ2-4|17|TRBV25-1|TRBD1
CASSEQTGGVAKNIQYF
TGTGCCAGCAGTGAACAGACAGGGGGGGTAGCCAAAAACATTCAGTACTTC
>.|TRBJ1-3|17|TRBV5-6|TRBD1
CASSLLGSGGFKDTIYF
TGTGCCAGCAGCTTATTAGGGTCAGGGGGCTTTAAGGACACCATATATTTT
>.|TRBJ2-2|14|TRBV6-5|.
CASREGTARGELFF
TGTGCCAGCAGGGAGGGGACAGCGAGGGGGGAGCTGTTTTTT
>.|TRBJ2-5|14|TRBV7-2|TRBD1
CASSLQGALETQYF
TGTGCCAGCAGCTTACAGGGGGCGCTGGAGACCCAGTACTTC
>.|TRBJ2-1|12|TRBV27|.
CASSSQGGGQFF
TGTGCCAGCAGTTCTCAAGGTGGGGGGCAGTTCTTC
>few|TRBJ2-5|16|TRBV4-2|TRBD2
CASSQVAGEGQETQYF
TGTGCCAGCAGCCAAGTTGCGGGAGAAGGGCAAGAGACCCAGTACTTC
>once|TRBJ1-2|14|TRBV14|.
CASSQNADRVGYTF
TGTGCCAGCAGCCAAAACGCCGATCGGGTTGGCTACACCTTC
>.|TRBJ2-6|16|TRBV25-1|TRBD2
CASSDGGARGANVLTF
TGTGCCAGCAGTGACGGGGGGGCTCGTGGGGCCAACGTCCTGACTTTC
>.|TRBJ2-7|14|TRBV19|TRBD1
CASSKGQGVNEQYF
TGTGCCAGTAGTAAGGGACAGGGGGTAAACGAGCAGTACTTC
>.|TRBJ2-7|15|TRBV9|.
CASSVGLRSSYEQYF
TGTGCCAGCAGCGTAGGGCTGAGGAGCTCCTACGAGCAGTACTTC
>.|TRBJ2-5|15|TRBV6-1|TRBD2
CASSELAGGSETQYF
TGTGCCAGCAGTGAACTTGCGGGAGGCTCTGAGACCCAGTACTTC
>.|TRBJ2-1|15|TRBV9|TRBD2
CASSAASGGLLEQFF
TGTGCCAGCAGCGCCGCTAGCGGGGGGCTCCTTGAGCAGTTCTTC
>.|TRBJ1-3|17|TRBV18|TRBD1
CASSPLLTGEGGNTIYF
TGTGCCAGCTCACCACTTTTGACAGGGGAAGGTGGAAACACCATATATTTT
>.|TRBJ2-2|14|TRBV6-5|.
CASSQGRTAGELFF
TGTGCCAGCAGCCAGGGGCGGACAGCCGGGGAGCTGTTTTTT
>.|TRBJ1-3|14|TRBV5-1|TRBD1
CASRQGTGLNTIYF
TGCGCCAGCAGACAGGGGACGGGGCTAAACACCATATATTTT
>.|TRBJ2-2|13|TRBV6-5|.
CASSRVDTGELFF
TGTGCCAGCAGCAGAGTAGACACCGGGGAGCTGTTTTTT
>.|TRBJ2-7|12|TRBV5-1|.
CASSTGHYEQYF
TGCGCCAGCAGTACAGGGCACTACGAGCAGTACTTC
>.|TRBJ2-7|13|TRBV11-3|TRBD1
CASSLWDRAEQYF
TGTGCCAGCAGCTTATGGGACAGGGCCGAGCAGTACTTC